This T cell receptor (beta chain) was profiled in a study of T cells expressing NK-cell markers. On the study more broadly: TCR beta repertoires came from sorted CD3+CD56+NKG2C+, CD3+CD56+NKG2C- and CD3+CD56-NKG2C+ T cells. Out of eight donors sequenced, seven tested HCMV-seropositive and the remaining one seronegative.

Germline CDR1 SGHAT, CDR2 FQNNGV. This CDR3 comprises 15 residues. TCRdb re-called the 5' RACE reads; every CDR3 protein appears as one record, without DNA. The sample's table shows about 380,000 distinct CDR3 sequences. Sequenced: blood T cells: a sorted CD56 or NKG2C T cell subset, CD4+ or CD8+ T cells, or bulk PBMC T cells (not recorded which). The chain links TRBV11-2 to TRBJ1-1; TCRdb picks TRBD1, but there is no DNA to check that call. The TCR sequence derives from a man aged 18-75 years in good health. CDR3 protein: CASSQFGRVSTEAFF. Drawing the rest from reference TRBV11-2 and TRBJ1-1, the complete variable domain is EAGVAQSPRYKIIEKRQSVAFWCNPISGHATLYWYQQILGQGPKLLIQFQNNGVVDDSQLPKDRFSAERLKGVDSTLKIQPAKLEDSAVYLCASSQFGRVSTEAFFGQGTRLTVV.